Listed here are 12 T cell receptor beta chains from one sample, sequenced in a study of cytomegalovirus exposure and HLA in healthy donors. Primers for the PCR totalled 60 Vbeta and 13 Jbeta. TCRdb keeps only in-frame clones here, not all; method: immunoSEQ multiplex PCR. The sample lists 130,000 to 150,000 clones, roughly 80% seen once, with 1.5% to 2% in the top ten. Source material: PBMCs. The receptors were gathered from a woman aged 40 to 50 in good health and CMV-seronegative.

The count of this clone is one. The CDR3 region has the DNA TGTGCCAGTAGTGTTGACCGGGACAGTCTATATGGCTACACCTTC. Protein sequence: CASSVDRDSLYGYTF. The chain recombines TRBV19 with TRBJ1-2, with 7 bases that match TRBD1. The germline V gene encodes CDR1 LNHDA and CDR2 SQIVND (reference sequence). V lost 5 bases and J lost 5; bases outside the gene matches: 11. There are 15 residues in the CDR3.

The CDR3 sequence is CASSLFGGHTGELFF. CDR3 nucleotide sequence: TGTGCCAGCAGCTTATTCGGGGGGCACACCGGGGAGCTGTTTTTT. This chain links TRBV7-2 with TRBJ2-2; D perhaps matches TRBD2 (7 bases). The CDR3 is made up of 15 amino acids. V gave up 2 bases and J gave up 3 bases, with 10 bases separating them. Germline V gives CDR1 SGHTA, CDR2 FQGNSA.

The chain recombines TRBV2 with TRBJ2-5, with D perhaps matching TRBD2 (5 bases). V was pared by 5 bases and J by 1 base, with 11 bases between. The CDR3 contains 14 residues. Germline V lookup: CDR1 SNHLY, CDR2 FYNNEI. In DNA form, the CDR3 reads TGTGCCAGCAGTCCCCGGGATCTCCAAGAGACCCAGTACTTC. It codes for CASSPRDLQETQYF.

The chain links TRBV10-2 to TRBJ1-3; TRBD1 matches at 7 bases. The V gene's germline CDR1 is WSHSY and CDR2 SAAADI. CDR3 length: 14 amino acids. V lost 6 bases, J lost 0 bases, and 2 bases stayed unmatched. The CDR3 reads CASSRGTSGNTIYF. CDR3 sequence (DNA): TGCGCCAGCAGCAGGGGGACCTCTGGAAACACCATATATTTT.

V gene TRBV19 combines with J gene TRBJ2-7, with D possibly TRBD2 on 6 matching bases. CDR1 and CDR2 (germline): LNHDA, SQIVND (reference sequence). The CDR3 is 13 amino acids. Trimming removed 9 bases at V and 4 bases at J, with 16 bases between. The chain's CDR3 is CASRGELLYEQYF. CDR3 nucleotides: TGTGCCAGCCGCGGGGAGCTTCTTTACGAGCAGTACTTC. The variable domain in full, completed from reference TRBV19 and TRBJ2-7, reads DGGITQSPKYLFRKEGQNVTLSCEQNLNHDAMYWYRQDPGQGLRLIYYSQIVNDFQKGDIAEGYSVSREKKESFPLTVTSAQKNPTAFYLCASRGELLYEQYFGPGTRLTVT.

The chain is built from TRBV2 and TRBJ2-7, with 7 nucleotides matching TRBD2. Germline lookup yields CDR1 SNHLY and CDR2 FYNNEI. This CDR3 is 11 amino acids long. CDR3: CSGRDNYEQYF. The DNA of the CDR3 is TGTTCTGGGAGGGATAACTACGAGCAGTACTTC.

V is TRBV27 and J is TRBJ2-2; 11 bases are shared with TRBD2. Per the germline V gene, CDR1 is MNHEY and CDR2 is SMNVEV (reference sequence). The junction had 8 bases not matched to a gene; V was cut back by 8 bases and J by 6 bases. This CDR3 has 15 amino acids. Written as DNA, the CDR3 is TGTGCCAGCCGTAGCGGGGGGGCCTCTTCCGGGGAGCTGTTTTTT. It codes for CASRSGGASSGELFF.

The V call is TRBV29-1, the J call TRBJ1-1; unclear D gene. Germline-derived CDR1 and CDR2 are SQVTM and ANQGSEA. The germline V and J ends were trimmed by 7 bases and 5 bases, with 11 bases remaining between them. The CDR3 has 11 amino acids. This CDR3 reads CSAHQDTEAFF. In DNA form, the CDR3 reads TGCAGCGCCCACCAGGATACTGAAGCTTTCTTT. The full variable domain, in which reference TRBV29-1 and TRBJ1-1 provide the parts outside the CDR3, is SAVISQKPSRDICQRGTSLTIQCQVDSQVTMMFWYRQQPGQSLTLIATANQGSEATYESGFVIDKFPISRPNLTFSTLTVSNMSPEDSSIYLCSAHQDTEAFFGQGTRLTVV.

This clone was counted between two and nine times. V is TRBV12-5 and J is TRBJ2-2; 9 positions match TRBD1. V was clipped by 7 bases and J by 3 bases; unmatched bases: 6. The germline V gene has CDR1 LGHNT and CDR2 FRNRAP. The CDR3 sequence is 15 residues long. CDR3 DNA sequence: TGTGCTAGTGTTCCGGGACAGGGCTACACCGGGGAGCTGTTTTTT. It translates to CASVPGQGYTGELFF.

The sample holds a few counts of this clone. V and J are TRBV4-1 and TRBJ1-5; TRBD1 matches at 7 bases. The V and J ends lost 3 bases and 3 bases, in that order; junction bases with no gene match: 5. Looked up from germline, CDR1 is MGHRA and CDR2 is YSYEKL. The length of the CDR3 is 15 residues. The CDR3, as DNA: TGCGCCAGCAGCCAGCTAACAGGGGCCAATCAGCCCCAGCATTTT. Translating it yields CASSQLTGANQPQHF.

This clone showed up just a few times. The V call is TRBV4-2, the J call TRBJ1-6; D is unresolved. The CDR3 length is 12 residues. Germline CDR1 reads LGHNA; CDR2 reads YNFKEQ. Trimming took off 0 bases at V and 13 bases at J, with 7 bases between the two ends. CDR3 amino acids: CASSQDTAPLHF. CDR3 nucleotides: TGTGCCAGCAGCCAAGATACAGCTCCCCTCCACTTT.

This chain joins TRBV10-1 and TRBJ1-1, with D possibly matching TRBD1 (5 bases). V was clipped by 0 bases and J by 7 bases, with 12 bases between them. CDR3 size: 14 residues. CDR1 is WNHNN and CDR2 is SYGVQD in the germline V gene (reference sequence). As DNA, the CDR3 is TGCGCCAGCAGTGAGTCGTACAGGAATAATGAAGCTTTCTTT. This gives the protein CASSESYRNNEAFF.